This TCR beta chain was documented in a study of cytomegalovirus exposure and HLA in healthy donors. This CDR3 has 17 amino acids. Germline CDR1 reads SEHNR; CDR2 reads FQNEAQ (reference sequence). Worth noting for this clone: Germline is not matched at one junction end, which may reflect a read error.

A multiplex PCR was run with 60 Vbeta primers and 13 Jbeta primers. Libraries were prepared by immunoSEQ multiplex PCR; TCRdb keeps only in-frame clonotypes and omits some of them. The sample lists 130,000 or so clones, 76% seen once, with 1.5% to 2% in the top ten. The sequence came from a man aged 35 to 55 in good health and CMV-seronegative. Source material: PBMCs. V gene TRBV7-9 combines with J gene TRBJ2-4; 8 bases line up with TRBD1. The CDR3 bases are TGTTCCAGCAGCTTAGAGGTGACAGGGGTAGCCAAAAACATTCAGTACTTC. Its translation is CSSSLEVTGVAKNIQYF.